The 16 T cell receptor beta chains below come from one sample, sequenced in a study of blood T cell repertoires in COVID-19. Data came from immunoSEQ multiplex PCR; TCRdb stores just in-frame clones and leaves some out. The top ten hold approximately 5.6% of the sample, which has about 200,000 clones, approximately 85% seen once. Material: peripheral blood. Source of these receptors: a woman between 70 and 85 years old with COVID-19, enrolled during active disease.

In regard to this clone: The sample has other DNA sequences that encode this CDR3 too. The rearrangement uses TRBV6-2 or TRBV6-3 and TRBJ2-1, with 10 bases lining up with TRBD2. J was trimmed by 7 bases and V by 3 bases; bases with no gene match: 3. Germline V gene lookup returns CDR1 MNHEY and CDR2 SVGEGT. The CDR3 length is 14 residues. As DNA, the CDR3 is TGTGCCAGCAGTTATAAGCGGGAGGGGAATGAGCAGTTCTTC. Amino acids: CASSYKREGNEQFF.

The chain employs TRBV6-6 and TRBJ2-5; 7 bases align to TRBD2. The length of the CDR3 is 15 residues. V gave up 5 bases and J gave up 4 bases; unmatched junction bases: 10. Germline CDR1 reads MNHNY; CDR2 reads SVGAGI (reference sequence). The CDR3 spells CASSLTRGRGETQYF. For the CDR3, the DNA is TGTGCCAGCAGTCTAACCCGGGGGAGGGGAGAGACCCAGTACTTC.

This clone was seen more than once but under ten times. The chain recombines TRBV9 with TRBJ2-7, with 9 bases aligning to TRBD2. V gave up 3 bases and J gave up 2 bases; unmatched junction bases: 6. CDR1 SGDLS and CDR2 YYNGEE come from the germline V gene. This CDR3 has 15 residues. CDR3 DNA sequence: TGTGCCAGCAGCGCCGCTAGCGGGACCACCTACGAGCAGTACTTC. Translation gives CASSAASGTTYEQYF. The full variable domain, in which reference TRBV9 and TRBJ2-7 provide the parts outside the CDR3, is DSGVTQTPKHLITATGQRVTLRCSPRSGDLSVYWYQQSLDQGLQFLIQYYNGEERAKGNILERFSAQQFPDLHSELNLSSLELGDSALYFCASSAASGTTYEQYFGPGTRLTVT.

V gene TRBV9 combines with J gene TRBJ1-2; 12 nucleotides agree with TRBD1. Per germline, CDR1 SGDLS and CDR2 YYNGEE. The CDR3 has 17 residues. Losses at the gene ends were 3 bases for V and 5 bases for J; bases not matched to a gene: 11. CDR3 loop: CASSGLSGTGGAYGYTF. For the CDR3, the DNA is TGTGCCAGCAGCGGGCTTTCCGGGACAGGGGGCGCTTATGGCTACACCTTC.

Details on this clone: The same CDR3 also results from other DNA sequences found in this sample. This chain joins TRBV12-3 or TRBV12-4 and TRBJ2-7; the D gene is possibly TRBD1 (5 bases). V lost 6 bases to trimming and J lost 3 bases, with 12 bases between them. This CDR3 contains 13 residues. CDR3 loop: CASRPGQGYEQYF. CDR3 DNA sequence: TGTGCCAGCAGACCAGGGCAGGGCTACGAGCAGTACTTC.

The genes are TRBV5-1 and TRBJ2-5, with 8 positions matching TRBD2. The CDR3 spans 15 residues. The germline V gene encodes CDR1 SGHRS and CDR2 YFSETQ. V was pared by 1 base and J by 6 bases, with 8 bases of the junction left unmatched. The CDR3 DNA is TGCGCCAGCAGCTTGTTAAGCGGGAGTACTAAGACCCAGTACTTC. It yields the protein CASSLLSGSTKTQYF.

The chain has TRBV9 and TRBJ2-2, with a possible D match to TRBD1 (5 bases). The CDR3 runs 15 residues. CDR1 is SGDLS and CDR2 is YYNGEE in the germline V gene. The V and J ends lost 0 bases and 5 bases respectively, with 11 bases between them. The CDR3 region is CASSVGQGRTGELFF. The CDR3 DNA is TGTGCCAGCAGCGTAGGGCAGGGTAGAACCGGGGAGCTGTTTTTT.

The chain carries TRBV6-1 and TRBJ2-5, with D possibly TRBD2 on 5 matching bases. V was clipped by 2 bases and J by 5 bases, with 6 bases between them. The CDR3 has 12 residues. Germline V lookup: CDR1 MNHNS, CDR2 SASEGT. CDR3 protein: CASSETGETQYF. CDR3 nucleotides: TGTGCCAGCAGTGAAACGGGGGAGACCCAGTACTTC.

This clone was observed once. The chain links TRBV6-2 or TRBV6-3 to TRBJ1-1, with a possible D match to TRBD1 (6 bases). Germline lookup yields CDR1 MNHEY and CDR2 SVGEGT. The V end lost 4 bases, the J end lost 1 base, and 13 bases lay between the germline ends. There are 15 residues in the CDR3. The CDR3 region has the DNA TGTGCCAGCAGTTGGGACATCGCTAGGAACACTGAAGCTTTCTTT. It encodes CASSWDIARNTEAFF.

This chain joins TRBV28 and TRBJ2-5; 11 bases match TRBD1. Germline values: CDR1 MDHEN, CDR2 SYDVKM. V was pared by 6 bases and J by 1 base, with 7 bases of the junction left unmatched. The length of the CDR3 is 16 residues. CDR3: CASSQAGTGGQETQYF. DNA for the CDR3: TGTGCCAGCAGCCAGGCGGGGACAGGGGGCCAAGAGACCCAGTACTTC.

V is TRBV20-1 and J is TRBJ1-1, with unresolved D. This CDR3 contains 11 residues. The germline V gene has CDR1 DFQATT and CDR2 SNEGSKA (reference sequence). V was clipped by 5 bases and J by 5 bases, with 9 bases between them. The CDR3 DNA sequence: TGCAGTGCTCCTGACTCAACTGAAGCTTTCTTT. It is translated as CSAPDSTEAFF.

This sequence joins TRBV30 and TRBJ2-3; 13 nucleotides agree with TRBD2. After removal of 0 bases from V and 2 bases from J, the junction contained 5 bases not matched to a gene. The CDR3 totals 17 residues. The germline gives CDR1 GTSNPN, CDR2 SVGIG (reference sequence). Here the CDR3 reads CAWSVLTSGRPTDTQYF. The CDR3 nucleotides read TGTGCCTGGAGTGTACTGACTAGCGGGAGGCCCACAGATACGCAGTATTTT.

The chain uses TRBV7-2 and TRBJ1-2; D might be TRBD1 (6 bases). CDR1 is SGHTA and CDR2 is FQGNSA in the germline V gene. The CDR3 runs to 16 residues. The V end was cut by 3 bases, the J end by 2 bases, with 16 bases between. CDR3 region: CASSFSLDRLNYGYTF. Written as DNA, the CDR3 is TGTGCCAGCAGCTTTAGCCTCGACAGGCTAAACTATGGCTACACCTTC.

V usage is TRBV11-2 and J usage is TRBJ2-3; the D is unclear. Germline CDR1 reads SGHAT; CDR2 reads FQNNGV. The V end lost 5 bases, the J end lost 2 bases, and 14 bases lay between the germline ends. The CDR3 is made up of 15 amino acids. The DNA of the CDR3 is TGTGCCAGCAGCCTTCGGGTCACCACCACAGATACGCAGTATTTT. Its protein product is CASSLRVTTTDTQYF.

V gene TRBV29-1 combines with J gene TRBJ2-1; 11 bases are a match to TRBD2. The CDR3 has 14 amino acids. CDR1 and CDR2 (germline): SQVTM, ANQGSEA. With 6 bases clipped from V and 8 bases from J, the junction kept 9 bases outside the gene matches. CDR3 sequence (DNA): TGCAGCGTGCCTACTAGCGGGAGAGCGGATGAGCAGTTCTTC. As protein: CSVPTSGRADEQFF.

This chain connects TRBV5-4 to TRBJ1-6; 8 bases align to TRBD1. The J segment lost 7 bases and the V segment lost 4 bases, leaving 7 bases of the junction unmatched. Germline V gene sequence: CDR1 SGHNT, CDR2 YYREEE (reference sequence). The CDR3 is 15 residues long. The CDR3: CASSVGQGGNSPLHF. The CDR3 region has the DNA TGTGCCAGCAGCGTTGGACAGGGAGGCAATTCACCCCTCCACTTT.